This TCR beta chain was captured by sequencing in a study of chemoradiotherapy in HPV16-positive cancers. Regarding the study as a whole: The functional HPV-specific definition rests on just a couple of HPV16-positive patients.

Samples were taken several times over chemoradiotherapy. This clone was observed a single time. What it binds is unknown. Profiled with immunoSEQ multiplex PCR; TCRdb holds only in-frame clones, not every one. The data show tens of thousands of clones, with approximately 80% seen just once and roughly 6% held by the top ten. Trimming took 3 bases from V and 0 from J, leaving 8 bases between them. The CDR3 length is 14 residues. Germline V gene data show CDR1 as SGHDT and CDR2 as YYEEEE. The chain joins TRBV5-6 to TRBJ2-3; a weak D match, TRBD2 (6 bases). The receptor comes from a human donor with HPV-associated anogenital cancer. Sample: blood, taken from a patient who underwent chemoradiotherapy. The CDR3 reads CASSWGTSTDTQYF. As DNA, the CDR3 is TGTGCCAGCAGCTGGGGGACTAGCACAGATACGCAGTATTTT.